This is a list of T cell receptor beta chains from one sample in a study of blood T cells in healthy people across ages. TCRdb called the 5' RACE reads again in MiXCR, with one record for every CDR3 protein. The repertoire holds about 780,000 distinct CDR3 sequences, with around 62% as singletons. The sequencing input was blood. All receptors come from a young man in good health. CDR3s include the opening cysteine and the closing phenylalanine or tryptophan. A D gene is named only where the DNA matches it firmly. Expanded clones are given a class, and other clones once, few, many or no size at all.

NA,NA,TRBJ2-5,TRBV9,CASSPPDGLWTQYF,TGTGCCAGCAGCCCCCCGGACGGGTTATGGACCCAGTACTTC
NA,TRBD2,TRBJ2-1,TRBV7-9,CASSPRGSGGASEQFF,TGTGCCAGCAGCCCCCGAGGTAGCGGGGGGGCGAGTGAGCAGTTCTTC
NA,NA,TRBJ2-3,TRBV6-5,CASTPDRDFTDTQYF,TGTGCCTCTACGCCGGACAGAGATTTCACAGATACGCAGTATTTT
NA,NA,TRBJ2-1,TRBV30,CAWSTTNFNEQFF,TGTGCCTGGAGTACAACGAATTTCAATGAGCAGTTCTTC
NA,TRBD1,TRBJ2-5,TRBV4-3,CASSQVWTGIQETQYF,TGCGCCAGCAGCCAAGTCTGGACAGGGATCCAAGAGACCCAGTACTTC
NA,NA,TRBJ1-5,TRBV19,CASSIADYSNQPQHF,TGTGCCAGTAGTATAGCAGATTATAGCAATCAGCCCCAGCATTTT
NA,NA,TRBJ2-2,TRBV6-1,CARRGVAGELFF,TGTGCCAGACGAGGGGTTGCGGGGGAGCTGTTTTTT
few,NA,TRBJ1-1,TRBV7-9,CASSSQGRGTEAFF,TGTGCCAGCAGCTCCCAGGGGCGGGGAACTGAAGCTTTCTTT
NA,NA,TRBJ2-3,TRBV27,CASGRPGLETDTQYF,TGTGCCAGCGGCAGGCCTGGACTGGAAACAGATACGCAGTATTTT
NA,TRBD1,TRBJ2-7,TRBV28,CASNPLTGGAREQYF,TGTGCCAGCAACCCCCTAACAGGGGGCGCCCGCGAGCAGTACTTC
once,TRBD1,TRBJ2-3,TRBV5-4,CASSPVGDRGRADTQYF,TGTGCCAGCAGCCCCGTCGGGGACAGGGGGCGCGCAGATACGCAGTATTTT
NA,TRBD2,TRBJ2-3,TRBV12-3/TRBV12-4,CASVLGQGGLASTDTQYF,TGTGCCAGCGTATTGGGCCAGGGTGGACTAGCGAGCACAGATACGCAGTATTTT
few,NA,TRBJ1-5,TRBV29-1,CSVAEGPSNQPQHF,TGCAGCGTCGCGGAGGGTCCTAGCAATCAGCCCCAGCATTTT
NA,TRBD1,TRBJ2-7,TRBV6-5,CASSYLSPGQGDYEQYF,TGTGCCAGCAGTTACCTCAGCCCGGGACAGGGGGATTACGAGCAGTACTTC
few,NA,TRBJ1-2,TRBV5-1,CASSPDSVAFGYTF,TGCGCCAGCAGCCCCGACAGCGTGGCGTTTGGCTACACCTTC
NA,NA,TRBJ2-5,TRBV28,CASNDQGYGQYF,TGTGCCAGCAATGACCAGGGATATGGGCAGTACTTC
NA,TRBD1,TRBJ1-5,TRBV7-2,CASSLGTGANQPQHF,TGTGCCAGCAGCCTAGGGACAGGGGCTAATCAGCCCCAGCATTTT